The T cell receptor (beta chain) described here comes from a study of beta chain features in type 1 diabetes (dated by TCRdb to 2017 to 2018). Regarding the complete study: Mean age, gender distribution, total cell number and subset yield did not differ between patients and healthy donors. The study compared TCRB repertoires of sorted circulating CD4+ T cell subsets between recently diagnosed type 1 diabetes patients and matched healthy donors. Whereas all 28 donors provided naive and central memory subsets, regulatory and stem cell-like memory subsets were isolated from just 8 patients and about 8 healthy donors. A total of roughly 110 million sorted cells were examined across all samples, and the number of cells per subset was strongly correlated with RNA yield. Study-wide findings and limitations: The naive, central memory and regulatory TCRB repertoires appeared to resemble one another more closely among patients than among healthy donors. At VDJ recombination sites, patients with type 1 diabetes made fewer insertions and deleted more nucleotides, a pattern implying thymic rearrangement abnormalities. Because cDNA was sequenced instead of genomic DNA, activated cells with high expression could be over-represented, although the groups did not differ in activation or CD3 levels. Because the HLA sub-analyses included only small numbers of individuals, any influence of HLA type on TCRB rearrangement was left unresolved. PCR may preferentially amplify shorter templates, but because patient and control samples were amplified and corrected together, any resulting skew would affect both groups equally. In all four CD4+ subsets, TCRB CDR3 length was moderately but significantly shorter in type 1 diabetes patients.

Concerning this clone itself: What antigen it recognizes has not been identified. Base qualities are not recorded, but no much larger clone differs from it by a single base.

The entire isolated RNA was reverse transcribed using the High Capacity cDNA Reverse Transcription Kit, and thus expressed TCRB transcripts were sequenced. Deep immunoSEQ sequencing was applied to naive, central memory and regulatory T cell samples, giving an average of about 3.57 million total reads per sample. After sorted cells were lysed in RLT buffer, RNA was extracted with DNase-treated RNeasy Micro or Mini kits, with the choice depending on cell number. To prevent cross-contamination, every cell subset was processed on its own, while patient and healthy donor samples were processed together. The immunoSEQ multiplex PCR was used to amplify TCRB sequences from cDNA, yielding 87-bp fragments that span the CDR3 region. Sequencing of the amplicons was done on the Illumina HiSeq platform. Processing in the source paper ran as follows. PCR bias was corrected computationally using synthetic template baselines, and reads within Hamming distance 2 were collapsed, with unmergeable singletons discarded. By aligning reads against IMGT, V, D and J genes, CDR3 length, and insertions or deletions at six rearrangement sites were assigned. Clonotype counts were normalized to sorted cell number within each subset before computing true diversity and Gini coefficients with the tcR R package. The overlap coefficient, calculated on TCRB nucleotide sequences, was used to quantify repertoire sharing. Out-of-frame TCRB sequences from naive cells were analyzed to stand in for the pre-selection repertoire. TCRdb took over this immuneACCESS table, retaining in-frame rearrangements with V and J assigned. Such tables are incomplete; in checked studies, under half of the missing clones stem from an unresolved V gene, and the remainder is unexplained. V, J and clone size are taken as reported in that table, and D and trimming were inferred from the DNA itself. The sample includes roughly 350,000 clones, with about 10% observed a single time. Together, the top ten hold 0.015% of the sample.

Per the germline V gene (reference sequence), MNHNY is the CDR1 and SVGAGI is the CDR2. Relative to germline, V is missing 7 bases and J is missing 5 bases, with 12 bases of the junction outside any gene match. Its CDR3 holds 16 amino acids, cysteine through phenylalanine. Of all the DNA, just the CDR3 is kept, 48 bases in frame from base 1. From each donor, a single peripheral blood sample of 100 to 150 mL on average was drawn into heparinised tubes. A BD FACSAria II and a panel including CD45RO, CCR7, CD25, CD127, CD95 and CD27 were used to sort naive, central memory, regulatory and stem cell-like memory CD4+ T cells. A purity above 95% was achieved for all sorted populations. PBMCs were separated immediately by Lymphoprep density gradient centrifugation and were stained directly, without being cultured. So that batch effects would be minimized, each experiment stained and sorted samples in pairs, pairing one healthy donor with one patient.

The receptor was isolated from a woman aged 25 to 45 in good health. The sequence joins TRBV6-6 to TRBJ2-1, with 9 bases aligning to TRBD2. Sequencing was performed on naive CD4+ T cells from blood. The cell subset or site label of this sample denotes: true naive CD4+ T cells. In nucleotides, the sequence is TGTGCCAGCACCCCCCTCATGACTAGCGGTAACAATGAGCAGTTCTTC. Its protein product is CASTPLMTSGNNEQFF.